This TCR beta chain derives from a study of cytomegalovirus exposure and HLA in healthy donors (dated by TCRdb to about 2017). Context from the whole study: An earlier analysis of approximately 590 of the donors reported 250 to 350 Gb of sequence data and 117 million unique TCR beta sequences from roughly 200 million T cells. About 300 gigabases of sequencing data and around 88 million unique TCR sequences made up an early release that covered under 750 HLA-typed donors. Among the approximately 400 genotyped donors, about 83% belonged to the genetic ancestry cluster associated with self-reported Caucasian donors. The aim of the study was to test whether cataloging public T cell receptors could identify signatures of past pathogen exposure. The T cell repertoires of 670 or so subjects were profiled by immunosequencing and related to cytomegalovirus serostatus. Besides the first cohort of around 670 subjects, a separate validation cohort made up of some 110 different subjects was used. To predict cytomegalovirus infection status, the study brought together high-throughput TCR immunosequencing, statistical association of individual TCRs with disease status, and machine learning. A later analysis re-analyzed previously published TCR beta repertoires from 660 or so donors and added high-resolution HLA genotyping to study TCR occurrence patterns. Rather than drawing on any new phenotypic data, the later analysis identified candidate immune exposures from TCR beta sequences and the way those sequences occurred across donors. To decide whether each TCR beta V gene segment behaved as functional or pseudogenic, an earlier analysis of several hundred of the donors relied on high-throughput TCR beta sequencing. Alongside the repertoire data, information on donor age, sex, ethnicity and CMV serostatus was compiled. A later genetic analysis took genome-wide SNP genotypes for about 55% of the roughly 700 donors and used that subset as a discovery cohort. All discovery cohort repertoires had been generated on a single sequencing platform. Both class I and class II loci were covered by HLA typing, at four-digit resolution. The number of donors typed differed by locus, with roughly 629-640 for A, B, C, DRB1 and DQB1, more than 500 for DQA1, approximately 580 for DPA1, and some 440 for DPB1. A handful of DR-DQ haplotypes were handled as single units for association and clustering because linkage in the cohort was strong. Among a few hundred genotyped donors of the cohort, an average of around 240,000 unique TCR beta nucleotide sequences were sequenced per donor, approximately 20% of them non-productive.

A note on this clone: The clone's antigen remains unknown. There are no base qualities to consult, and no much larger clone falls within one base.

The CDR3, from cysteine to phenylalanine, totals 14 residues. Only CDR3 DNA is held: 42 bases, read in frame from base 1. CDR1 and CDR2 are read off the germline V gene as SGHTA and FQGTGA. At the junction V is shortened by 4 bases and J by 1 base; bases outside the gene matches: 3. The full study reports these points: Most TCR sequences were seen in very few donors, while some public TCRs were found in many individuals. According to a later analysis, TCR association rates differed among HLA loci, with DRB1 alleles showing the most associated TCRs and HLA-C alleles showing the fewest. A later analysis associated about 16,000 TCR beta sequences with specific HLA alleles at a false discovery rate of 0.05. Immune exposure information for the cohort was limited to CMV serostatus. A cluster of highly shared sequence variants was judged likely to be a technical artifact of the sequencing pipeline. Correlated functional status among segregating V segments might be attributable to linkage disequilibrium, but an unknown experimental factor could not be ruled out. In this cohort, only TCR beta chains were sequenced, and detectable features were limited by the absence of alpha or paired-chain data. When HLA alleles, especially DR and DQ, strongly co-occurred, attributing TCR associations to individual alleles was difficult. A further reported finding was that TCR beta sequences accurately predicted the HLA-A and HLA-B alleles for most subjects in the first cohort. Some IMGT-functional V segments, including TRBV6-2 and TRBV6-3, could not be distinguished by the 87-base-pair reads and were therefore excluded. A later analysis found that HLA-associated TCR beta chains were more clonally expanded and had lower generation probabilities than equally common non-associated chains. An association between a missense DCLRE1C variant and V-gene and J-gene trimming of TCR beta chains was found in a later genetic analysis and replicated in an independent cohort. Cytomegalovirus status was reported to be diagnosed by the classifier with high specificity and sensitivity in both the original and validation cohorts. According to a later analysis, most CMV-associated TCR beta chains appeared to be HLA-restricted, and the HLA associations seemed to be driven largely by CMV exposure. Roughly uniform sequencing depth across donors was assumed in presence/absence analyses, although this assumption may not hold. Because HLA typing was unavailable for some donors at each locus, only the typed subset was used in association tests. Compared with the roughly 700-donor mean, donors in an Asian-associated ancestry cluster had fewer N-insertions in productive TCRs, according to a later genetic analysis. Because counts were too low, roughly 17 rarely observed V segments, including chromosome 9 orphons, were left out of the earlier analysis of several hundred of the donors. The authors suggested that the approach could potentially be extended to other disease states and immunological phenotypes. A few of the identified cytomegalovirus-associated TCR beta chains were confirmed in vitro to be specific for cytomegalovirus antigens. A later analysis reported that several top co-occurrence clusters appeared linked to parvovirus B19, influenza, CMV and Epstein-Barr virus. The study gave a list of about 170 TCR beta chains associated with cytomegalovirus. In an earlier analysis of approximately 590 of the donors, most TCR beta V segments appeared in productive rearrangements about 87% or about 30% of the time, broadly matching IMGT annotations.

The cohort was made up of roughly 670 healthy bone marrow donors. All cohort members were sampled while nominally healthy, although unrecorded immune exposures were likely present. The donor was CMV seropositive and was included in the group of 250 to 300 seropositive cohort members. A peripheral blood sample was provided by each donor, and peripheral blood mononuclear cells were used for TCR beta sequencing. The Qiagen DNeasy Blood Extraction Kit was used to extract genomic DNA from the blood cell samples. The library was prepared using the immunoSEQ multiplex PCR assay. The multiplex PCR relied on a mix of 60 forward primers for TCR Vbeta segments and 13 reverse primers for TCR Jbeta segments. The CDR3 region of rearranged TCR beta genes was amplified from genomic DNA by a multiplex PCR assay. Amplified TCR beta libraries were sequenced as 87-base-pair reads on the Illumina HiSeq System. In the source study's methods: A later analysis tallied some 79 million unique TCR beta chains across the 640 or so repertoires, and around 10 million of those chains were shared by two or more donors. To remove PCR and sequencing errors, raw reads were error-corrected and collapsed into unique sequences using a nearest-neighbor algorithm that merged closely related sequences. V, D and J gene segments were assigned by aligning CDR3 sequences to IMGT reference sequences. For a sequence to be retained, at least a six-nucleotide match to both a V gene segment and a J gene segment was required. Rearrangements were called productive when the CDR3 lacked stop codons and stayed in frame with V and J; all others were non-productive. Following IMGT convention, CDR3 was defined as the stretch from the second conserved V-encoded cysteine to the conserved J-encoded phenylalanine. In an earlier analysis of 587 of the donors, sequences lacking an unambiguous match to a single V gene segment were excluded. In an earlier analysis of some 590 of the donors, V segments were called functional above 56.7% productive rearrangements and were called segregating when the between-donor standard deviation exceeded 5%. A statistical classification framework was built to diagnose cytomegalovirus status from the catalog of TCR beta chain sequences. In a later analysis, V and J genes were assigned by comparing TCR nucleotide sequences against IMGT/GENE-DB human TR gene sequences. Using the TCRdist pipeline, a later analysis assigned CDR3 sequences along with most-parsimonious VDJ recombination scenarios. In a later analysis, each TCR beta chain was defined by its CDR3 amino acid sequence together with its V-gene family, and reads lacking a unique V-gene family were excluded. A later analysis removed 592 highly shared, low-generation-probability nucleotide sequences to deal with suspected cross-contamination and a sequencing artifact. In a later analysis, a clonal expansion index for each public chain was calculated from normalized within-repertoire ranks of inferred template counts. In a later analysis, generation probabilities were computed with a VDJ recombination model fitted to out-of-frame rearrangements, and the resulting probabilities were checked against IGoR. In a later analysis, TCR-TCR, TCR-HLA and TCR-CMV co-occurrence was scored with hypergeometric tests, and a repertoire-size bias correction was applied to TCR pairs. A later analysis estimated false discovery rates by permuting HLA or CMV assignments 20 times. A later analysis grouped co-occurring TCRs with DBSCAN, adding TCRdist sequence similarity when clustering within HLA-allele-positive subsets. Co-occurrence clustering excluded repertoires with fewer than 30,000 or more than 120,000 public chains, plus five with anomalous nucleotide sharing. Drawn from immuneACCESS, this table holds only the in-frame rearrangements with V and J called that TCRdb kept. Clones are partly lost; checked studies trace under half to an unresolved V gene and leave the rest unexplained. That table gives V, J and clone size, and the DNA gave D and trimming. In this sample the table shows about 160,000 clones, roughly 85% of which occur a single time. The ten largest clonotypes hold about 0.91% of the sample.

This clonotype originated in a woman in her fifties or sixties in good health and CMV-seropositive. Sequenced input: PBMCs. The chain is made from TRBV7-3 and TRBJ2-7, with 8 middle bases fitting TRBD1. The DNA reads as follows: TGTGCCAGCAGCTCGACAGGGGAATCCTACGAGCAGTACTTC. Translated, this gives CASSSTGESYEQYF.